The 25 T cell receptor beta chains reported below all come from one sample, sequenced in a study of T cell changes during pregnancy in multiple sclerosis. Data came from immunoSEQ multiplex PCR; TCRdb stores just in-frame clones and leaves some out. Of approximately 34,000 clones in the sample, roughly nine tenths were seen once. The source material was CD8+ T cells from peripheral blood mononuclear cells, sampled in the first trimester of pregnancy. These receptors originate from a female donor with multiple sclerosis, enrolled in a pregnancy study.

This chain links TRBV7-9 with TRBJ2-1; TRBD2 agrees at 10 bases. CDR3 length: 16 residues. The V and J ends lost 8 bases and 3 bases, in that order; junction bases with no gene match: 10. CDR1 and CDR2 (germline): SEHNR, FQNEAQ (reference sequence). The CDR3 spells CASFGASGRGYNEQFF. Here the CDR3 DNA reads TGTGCCAGCTTCGGGGCTAGCGGGAGAGGCTACAATGAGCAGTTCTTC. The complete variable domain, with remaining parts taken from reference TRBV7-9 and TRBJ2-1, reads DTGVSQNPRHKITKRGQNVTFRCDPISEHNRLYWYRQTLGQGPEFLTYFQNEAQLEKSRLLSDRFSAERPKGSFSTLEIQRTEQGDSAMYLCASFGASGRGYNEQFFGPGTRLTVL.

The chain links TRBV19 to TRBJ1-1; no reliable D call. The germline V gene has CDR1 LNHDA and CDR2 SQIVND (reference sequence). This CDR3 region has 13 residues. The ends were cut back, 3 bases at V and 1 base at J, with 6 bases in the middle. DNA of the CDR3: TGTGCCAGTAGTATTGACACGAACACTGAAGCTTTCTTT. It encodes CASSIDTNTEAFF.

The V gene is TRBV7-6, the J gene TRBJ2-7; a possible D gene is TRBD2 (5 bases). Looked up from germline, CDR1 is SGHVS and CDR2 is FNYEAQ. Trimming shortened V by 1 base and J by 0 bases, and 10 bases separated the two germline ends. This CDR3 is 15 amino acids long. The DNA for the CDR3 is TGTGCCAGCAGCTTAGAGGCCACTAGCTCCTACGAGCAGTACTTC. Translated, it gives CASSLEATSSYEQYF.

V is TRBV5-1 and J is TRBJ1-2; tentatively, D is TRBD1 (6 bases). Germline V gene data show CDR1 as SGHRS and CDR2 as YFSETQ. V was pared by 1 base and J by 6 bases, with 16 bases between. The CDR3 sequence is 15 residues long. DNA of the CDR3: TGCGCCAGCAGCTTGTTTGACCGGGACACCCATGGCTACACCTTC. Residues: CASSLFDRDTHGYTF. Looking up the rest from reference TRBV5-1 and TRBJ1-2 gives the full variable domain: KAGVTQTPRYLIKTRGQQVTLSCSPISGHRSVSWYQQTPGQGLQFLFEYFSETQRNKGNFPGRFSGRQFSNSRSEMNVSTLELGDSALYLCASSLFDRDTHGYTFGSGTRLTVV.

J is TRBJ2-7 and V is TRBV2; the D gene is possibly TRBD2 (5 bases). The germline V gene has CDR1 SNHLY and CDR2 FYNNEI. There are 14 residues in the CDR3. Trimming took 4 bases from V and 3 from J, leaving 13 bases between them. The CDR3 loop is CASSAVATNYEQYF. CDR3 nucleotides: TGTGCCAGCAGTGCGGTAGCGACCAACTACGAGCAGTACTTC.

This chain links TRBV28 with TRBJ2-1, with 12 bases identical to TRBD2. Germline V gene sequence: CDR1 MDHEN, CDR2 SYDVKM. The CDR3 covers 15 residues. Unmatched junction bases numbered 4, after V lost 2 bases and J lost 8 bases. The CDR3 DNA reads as TGTGCCAGCAGTTTAGTACTAGCGGGAGGTGATGAGCAGTTCTTC. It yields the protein CASSLVLAGGDEQFF. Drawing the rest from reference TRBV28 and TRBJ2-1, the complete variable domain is DVKVTQSSRYLVKRTGEKVFLECVQDMDHENMFWYRQDPGLGLRLIYFSYDVKMKEKGDIPEGYSVSREKKERFSLILESASTNQTSMYLCASSLVLAGGDEQFFGPGTRLTVL.

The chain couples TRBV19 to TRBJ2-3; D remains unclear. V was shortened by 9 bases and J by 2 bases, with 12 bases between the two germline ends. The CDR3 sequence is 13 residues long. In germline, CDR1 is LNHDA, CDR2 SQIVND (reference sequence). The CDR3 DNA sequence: TGTGCCAGCCTTGCAGAGGACACAGATACGCAGTATTTT. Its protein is CASLAEDTDTQYF.

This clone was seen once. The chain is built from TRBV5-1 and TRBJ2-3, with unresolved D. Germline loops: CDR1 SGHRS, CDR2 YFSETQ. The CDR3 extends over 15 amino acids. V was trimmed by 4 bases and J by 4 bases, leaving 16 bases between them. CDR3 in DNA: TGCGCCAGCAGCCCGAGGCTCTTTGACCCAGATACGCAGTATTTT. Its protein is CASSPRLFDPDTQYF.

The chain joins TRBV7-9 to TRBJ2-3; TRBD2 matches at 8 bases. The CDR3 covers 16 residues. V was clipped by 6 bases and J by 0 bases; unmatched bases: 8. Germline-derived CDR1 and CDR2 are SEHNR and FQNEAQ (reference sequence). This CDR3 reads CASSWQRESSTDTQYF. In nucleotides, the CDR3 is TGTGCCAGCAGTTGGCAGCGGGAGTCGAGCACAGATACGCAGTATTTT.

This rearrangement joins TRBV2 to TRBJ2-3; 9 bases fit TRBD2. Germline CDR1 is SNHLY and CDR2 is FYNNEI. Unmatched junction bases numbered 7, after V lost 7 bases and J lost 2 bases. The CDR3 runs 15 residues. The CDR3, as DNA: TGTGCCAGCATCCTGACTAGCGGCTCCACAGATACGCAGTATTTT. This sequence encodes CASILTSGSTDTQYF.

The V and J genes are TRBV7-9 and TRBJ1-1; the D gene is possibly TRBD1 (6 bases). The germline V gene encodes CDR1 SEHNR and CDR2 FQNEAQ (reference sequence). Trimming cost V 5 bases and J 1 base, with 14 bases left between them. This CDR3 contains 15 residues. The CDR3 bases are TGTGCCAGCAGCGGGACGGGACAACCGAACACTGAAGCTTTCTTT. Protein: CASSGTGQPNTEAFF.

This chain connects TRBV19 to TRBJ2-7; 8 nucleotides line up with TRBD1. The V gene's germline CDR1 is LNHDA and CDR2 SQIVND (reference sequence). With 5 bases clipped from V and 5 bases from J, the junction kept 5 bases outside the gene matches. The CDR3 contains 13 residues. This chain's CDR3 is CASSPGGWNEQYF. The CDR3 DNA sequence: TGTGCCAGTAGTCCAGGGGGCTGGAACGAGCAGTACTTC.

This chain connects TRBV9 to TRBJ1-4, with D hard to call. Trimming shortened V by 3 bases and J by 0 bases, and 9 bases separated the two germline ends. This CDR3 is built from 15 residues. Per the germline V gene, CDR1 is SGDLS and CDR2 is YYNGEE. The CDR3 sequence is CASSAGGATNEKLFF. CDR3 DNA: TGTGCCAGCAGCGCCGGCGGGGCAACTAATGAAAAACTGTTTTTT.

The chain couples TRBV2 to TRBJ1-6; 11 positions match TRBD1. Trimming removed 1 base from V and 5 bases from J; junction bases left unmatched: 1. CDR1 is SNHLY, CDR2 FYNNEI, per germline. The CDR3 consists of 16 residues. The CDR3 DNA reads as TGTGCCAGCAGTGAAGGGACAGGGGGCGATAATTCACCCCTCCACTTT. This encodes CASSEGTGGDNSPLHF.

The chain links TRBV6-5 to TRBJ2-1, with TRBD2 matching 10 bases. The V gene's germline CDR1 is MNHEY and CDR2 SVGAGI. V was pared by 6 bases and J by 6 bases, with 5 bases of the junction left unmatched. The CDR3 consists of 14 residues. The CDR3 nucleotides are TGTGCCAGCAGGTCCGGGACTAGCGCCAATGAGCAGTTCTTC. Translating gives CASRSGTSANEQFF.

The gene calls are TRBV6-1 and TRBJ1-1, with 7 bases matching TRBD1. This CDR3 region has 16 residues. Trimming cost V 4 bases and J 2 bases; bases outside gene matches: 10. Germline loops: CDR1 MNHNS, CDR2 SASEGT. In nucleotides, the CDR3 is TGTGCCAGCAGTGCCGGGACAGCGAGCCTCAACACTGAAGCTTTCTTT. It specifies CASSAGTASLNTEAFF.

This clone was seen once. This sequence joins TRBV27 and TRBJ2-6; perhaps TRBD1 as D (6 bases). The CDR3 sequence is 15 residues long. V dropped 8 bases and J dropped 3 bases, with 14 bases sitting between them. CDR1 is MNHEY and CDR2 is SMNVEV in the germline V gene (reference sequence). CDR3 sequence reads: CASSPRGNGANVLTF. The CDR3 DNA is TGTGCCAGCTCGCCGAGGGGGAATGGGGCCAACGTCCTGACTTTC.

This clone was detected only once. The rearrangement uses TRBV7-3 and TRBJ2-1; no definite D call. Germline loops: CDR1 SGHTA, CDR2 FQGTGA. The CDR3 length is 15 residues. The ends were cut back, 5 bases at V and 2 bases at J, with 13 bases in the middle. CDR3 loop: CASSLTPETYNEQFF. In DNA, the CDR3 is TGTGCCAGCAGCCTCACTCCGGAGACCTACAATGAGCAGTTCTTC.

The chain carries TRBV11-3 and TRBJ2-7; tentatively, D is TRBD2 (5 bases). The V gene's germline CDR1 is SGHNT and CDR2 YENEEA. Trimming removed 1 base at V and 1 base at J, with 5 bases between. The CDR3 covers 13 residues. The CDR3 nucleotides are TGTGCCAGCAGCTTAGGGACTTCCTACGAGCAGTACTTC. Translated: CASSLGTSYEQYF.

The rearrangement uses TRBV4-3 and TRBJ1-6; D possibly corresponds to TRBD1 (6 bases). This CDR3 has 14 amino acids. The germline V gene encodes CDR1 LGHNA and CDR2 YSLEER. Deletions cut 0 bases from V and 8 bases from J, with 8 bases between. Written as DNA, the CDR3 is TGCGCCAGCAGCCAAGATCAGGGGTATTCACCCCTCCACTTT. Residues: CASSQDQGYSPLHF.

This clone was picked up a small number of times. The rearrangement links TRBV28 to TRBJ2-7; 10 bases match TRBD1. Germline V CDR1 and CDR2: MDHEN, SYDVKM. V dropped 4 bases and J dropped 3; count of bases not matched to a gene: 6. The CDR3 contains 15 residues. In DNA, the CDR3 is TGTGCCAGCAGTTCCCGGACAGGGGGTAACTACGAGCAGTACTTC. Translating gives CASSSRTGGNYEQYF.

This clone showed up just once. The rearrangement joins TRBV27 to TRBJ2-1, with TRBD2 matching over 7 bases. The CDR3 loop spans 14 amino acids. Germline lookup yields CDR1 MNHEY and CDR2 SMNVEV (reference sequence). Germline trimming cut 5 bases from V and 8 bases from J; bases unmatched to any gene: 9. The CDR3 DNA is TGTGCCAGCAGTATTTGGACTAGTAACGATGAGCAGTTCTTC. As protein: CASSIWTSNDEQFF.

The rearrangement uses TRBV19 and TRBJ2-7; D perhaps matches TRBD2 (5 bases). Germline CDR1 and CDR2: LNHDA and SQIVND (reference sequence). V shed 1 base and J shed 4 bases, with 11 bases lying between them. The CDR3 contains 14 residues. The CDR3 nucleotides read TGTGCCAGTAGTATAGGCGGGTCTATATACGAGCAGTACTTC. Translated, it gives CASSIGGSIYEQYF.

The CDR3 nucleotides read TGTGCCAGCAGAACTCGGGATAGCAATCAGCCCCAGCATTTT. It specifies CASRTRDSNQPQHF. V usage is TRBV6-1 and J usage is TRBJ1-5; D gene uncertain. Germline values: CDR1 MNHNS, CDR2 SASEGT. Deletions cut 6 bases from V and 0 bases from J, with 9 bases between. This CDR3 contains 14 residues.

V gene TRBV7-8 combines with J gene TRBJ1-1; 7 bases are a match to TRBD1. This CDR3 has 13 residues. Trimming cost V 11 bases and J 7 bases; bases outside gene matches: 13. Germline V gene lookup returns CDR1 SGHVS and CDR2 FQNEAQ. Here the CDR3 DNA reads TGTGCCGCGCAATTGGAGGGGGCGATTGAAGCTTTCTTT. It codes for CAAQLEGAIEAFF.